The 16 T cell receptor beta chains below were found in one sample sequenced in a study of OX40 agonist ivuxolimab in advanced cancers. Sequencing used immunoSEQ multiplex PCR; TCRdb keeps in-frame clones, though not all of them. The sample gives 98,000 or so clones, roughly nine tenths of which show up once; 0.82% is in the top ten. Sequenced here: CD4+ or CD8+ T cells sorted from blood, sampled in a trial of the OX40 agonist ivuxolimab. Source of these receptors: an adult with an advanced solid tumor such as melanoma, head and neck, liver or kidney cancer.

The V and J genes are TRBV5-4 and TRBJ2-1, with a possible D match to TRBD2 (5 bases). V dropped 0 bases and J dropped 3 bases, with 7 bases sitting between them. The CDR3 is 14 amino acids. The germline gives CDR1 SGHNT, CDR2 YYREEE (reference sequence). The CDR3 sequence is CASSLVGIYNEQFF. CDR3 nucleotides: TGTGCCAGCAGCTTGGTCGGGATCTACAATGAGCAGTTCTTC. Using reference TRBV5-4 and TRBJ2-1 for the parts outside the CDR3, the full variable domain is ETGVTQSPTHLIKTRGQQVTLRCSSQSGHNTVSWYQQALGQGPQFIFQYYREEENGRGNFPPRFSGLQFPNYSSELNVNALELDDSALYLCASSLVGIYNEQFFGPGTRLTVL.

This chain joins TRBV27 and TRBJ1-2; no clear D. Germline CDR1 is MNHEY and CDR2 is SMNVEV (reference sequence). V shed 9 bases and J shed 5 bases, with 28 bases lying between them. The CDR3 runs 17 residues. The CDR3 DNA follows: TGTGCCAGTAGGACGGTTGGGATCCCAACTGGGTCGTATGGCTACACCTTC. As protein: CASRTVGIPTGSYGYTF.

This chain joins TRBV7-2 and TRBJ2-3; D unclear. V shed 4 bases and J shed 5 bases, with 10 bases lying between them. CDR3 length: 13 amino acids. Germline V gives CDR1 SGHTA, CDR2 FQGNSA. CDR3 sequence (DNA): TGTGCCAGCAGCTACATGGTGGGAGATACGCAGTATTTT. Amino acids: CASSYMVGDTQYF.

This chain uses TRBV10-1 with TRBJ2-3; 7 bases map to TRBD1. Trimming cost V 4 bases and J 5 bases; bases outside gene matches: 9. The CDR3 consists of 15 residues. Germline CDR1 is WNHNN and CDR2 is SYGVQD (reference sequence). In DNA form, the CDR3 reads TGCGCCAGCAGTGTTAATACAGGGGATTTAGATACGCAGTATTTT. The encoded protein is CASSVNTGDLDTQYF.

This chain connects TRBV7-2 to TRBJ2-5; TRBD1 might be the D (5 bases). Trimming removed 3 bases at V and 4 bases at J, with 9 bases between. This CDR3 contains 13 residues. Germline V CDR1 and CDR2: SGHTA, FQGNSA. The CDR3 DNA sequence: TGTGCCAGCAGCTTGGGGCCCACAGAGACCCAGTACTTC. It specifies CASSLGPTETQYF. The entire variable domain, with the rest obtained from reference TRBV7-2 and TRBJ2-5, is as follows: GAGVSQSPSNKVTEKGKDVELRCDPISGHTALYWYRQSLGQGLEFLIYFQGNSAPDKSGLPSDRFSAERTGGSVSTLTIQRTQQEDSAVYLCASSLGPTETQYFGPGTRLLVL.

The rearrangement links TRBV6-1 to TRBJ2-3, with 7 bases matching TRBD2. V gave up 4 bases and J gave up 1 base; unmatched junction bases: 2. This CDR3 has 14 residues. Germline lookup yields CDR1 MNHNS and CDR2 SASEGT. CDR3: CASSGAGRTDTQYF. For the CDR3, the DNA is TGTGCCAGCAGTGGAGCGGGACGCACAGATACGCAGTATTTT.

This clone was observed once. The chain uses TRBV7-8 and TRBJ2-1; D possibly corresponds to TRBD2 (6 bases). The CDR3 totals 15 residues. Trimming pared 5 bases from V and 0 bases from J, leaving 11 bases between. Germline loops: CDR1 SGHVS, CDR2 FQNEAQ. The CDR3 reads CASSPGGASYNEQFF. The CDR3 DNA reads TGTGCCAGCAGCCCCGGAGGGGCCTCCTACAATGAGCAGTTCTTC.

The genes are TRBV5-8 and TRBJ1-6; possibly TRBD1 for D (5 bases). In germline, CDR1 is SGHTS, CDR2 YDEGEE. CDR3 length: 14 residues. The germline V and J ends were trimmed by 1 base and 8 bases, with 10 bases remaining between them. The CDR3 region has the DNA TGTGCCAGCAGCTTGCAGGGTTTGGATTCACCCCTCCACTTT. This translates into CASSLQGLDSPLHF.

V usage is TRBV7-2 and J usage is TRBJ1-4; perhaps TRBD1 as D (5 bases). With 0 bases removed from V and 8 bases from J, the gap between germline ends came to 10 bases. Germline CDR1 and CDR2: SGHTA and FQGNSA. CDR3 size: 14 residues. The CDR3 loop reads CASSLAGRPEKLFF. CDR3 in DNA: TGTGCCAGCAGCTTAGCGGGACGGCCAGAAAAACTGTTTTTT.

The CDR3 sequence is CAWNPGQGASETQYF. CDR3 sequence (DNA): TGTGCCTGGAATCCGGGACAGGGGGCGTCAGAGACCCAGTACTTC. The rearrangement links TRBV30 to TRBJ2-5, with TRBD1 matching over 12 bases. Germline V lookup: CDR1 GTSNPN, CDR2 SVGIG (reference sequence). The trim removed 4 bases at V and 4 bases at J, leaving 7 bases unmatched. This CDR3 comprises 15 residues.

The J gene is TRBJ1-1, the V gene TRBV18, with D tentatively TRBD1 (6 bases). The ends were cut back, 4 bases at V and 0 bases at J, with 9 bases in the middle. From germline, CDR1 is KGHSH and CDR2 LQKENI. The CDR3 is 14 amino acids. CDR3 DNA: TGTGCCAGCTCACAAGGGGGGATGAACACTGAAGCTTTCTTT. Protein product: CASSQGGMNTEAFF. Full variable domain (remainder filled in from reference TRBV18 and TRBJ1-1): NAGVMQNPRHLVRRRGQEARLRCSPMKGHSHVYWYRQLPEEGLKFMVYLQKENIIDESGMPKERFSAEFPKEGPSILRIQQVVRGDSAAYFCASSQGGMNTEAFFGQGTRLTVV.

This clone was seen a single time. The CDR3 reads CSVGRQGGYNEQFF. CDR3 bases: TGCAGCGTTGGCCGACAGGGAGGTTACAATGAGCAGTTCTTC. This chain joins TRBV29-1 and TRBJ2-1; maybe TRBD1 (7 bases). V lost 4 bases to trimming and J lost 4 bases, with 14 bases between them. CDR1 SQVTM and CDR2 ANQGSEA come from the germline V gene. The CDR3 length is 14 residues.

This sequence joins TRBV5-1 and TRBJ2-1, with TRBD2 matching 8 bases. The CDR3 length is 15 residues. The trim removed 1 base at V and 7 bases at J, leaving 7 bases unmatched. CDR1 and CDR2 from the germline V gene are SGHRS and YFSETQ. The CDR3 coding sequence is TGCGCCAGCAGCTTGACCGGGAGGGGCGGGAATGAGCAGTTCTTC. Protein: CASSLTGRGGNEQFF.

About this clone: The same CDR3 arises from other DNA sequences in this sample as well. The genes are TRBV6-6 and TRBJ1-1; D is possibly TRBD1 (5 bases). The V end lost 5 bases, the J end lost 1 base, and 8 bases lay between the germline ends. The CDR3 totals 13 residues. Germline lookup yields CDR1 MNHNY and CDR2 SVGAGI (reference sequence). For the CDR3, the DNA is TGTGCCAGCAGTCCAAGGGGGAACACTGAAGCTTTCTTT. Its translation is CASSPRGNTEAFF.

V gene TRBV19 combines with J gene TRBJ2-1; 13 nucleotides match TRBD2. This CDR3 region has 15 residues. V lost 4 bases, J lost 7 bases, and 4 bases stayed unmatched. Germline V CDR1 and CDR2: LNHDA, SQIVND (reference sequence). This CDR3 is CASSTRTSGSNEQFF. The CDR3 region has the DNA TGTGCCAGTAGTACCCGGACTAGCGGGAGTAATGAGCAGTTCTTC. Using reference TRBV19 and TRBJ2-1 for the parts outside the CDR3, the full variable domain is DGGITQSPKYLFRKEGQNVTLSCEQNLNHDAMYWYRQDPGQGLRLIYYSQIVNDFQKGDIAEGYSVSREKKESFPLTVTSAQKNPTAFYLCASSTRTSGSNEQFFGPGTRLTVL.

This chain uses TRBV28 with TRBJ2-7, with a weak D call TRBD1 (6 bases). With 3 bases removed from V and 7 bases from J, the gap between germline ends came to 10 bases. This CDR3 has 12 amino acids. The V gene's germline CDR1 is MDHEN and CDR2 SYDVKM. CDR3 sequence reads: CASSFQGREQYF. The CDR3 DNA is TGTGCCAGCAGTTTCCAGGGGCGGGAGCAGTACTTC.